The 4 T cell receptor beta chains below were found in one sample sequenced in a study of T cell responses to AZD1222 COVID-19 vaccine. This table comes from immunoSEQ multiplex PCR, and its TCRdb copy is limited to in-frame clones, with some not included. The sample comprises 100,000 or so clones, 90% of which are singletons, and under 1.5% rests with the top ten. The input for sequencing was peripheral blood, taken on day 0 of AZD1222 vaccination. Source of these receptors: an adult in good health.

The chain is built from TRBV7-8 and TRBJ1-1, with a tentative D call TRBD1 (6 bases). Germline V lookup: CDR1 SGHVS, CDR2 FQNEAQ. V dropped 0 bases and J dropped 10 bases, with 12 bases sitting between them. CDR3 length: 13 residues. CDR3 bases: TGTGCCAGCAGCTTAGCGCAGGGGAGGGGAGCTTTCTTT. It codes for CASSLAQGRGAFF.

This sequence joins TRBV13 and TRBJ1-2; a possible D gene is TRBD1 (5 bases). The V gene lost 0 bases and the J gene lost 8 bases, with 13 bases spanning the gap. From germline, CDR1 is PRHDT and CDR2 FYEKMQ (reference sequence). CDR3 length equals 14 residues. In DNA form, the CDR3 reads TGTGCCAGCAGCTTAGGAGGGACGACTCAGGGCTACACCTTC. Its protein is CASSLGGTTQGYTF.

The chain recombines TRBV19 with TRBJ1-3, with TRBD1 as a possible D gene (5 bases). From germline, CDR1 is LNHDA and CDR2 SQIVND (reference sequence). The CDR3 contains 13 residues. V was cut by 7 bases and J by 3 bases, with 10 bases left in between. CDR3 protein: CASNPTVGNTIYF. The CDR3 nucleotides read TGTGCCAGTAACCCGACAGTTGGAAACACCATATATTTT.

In its sample, this clone was seen once. The chain links TRBV29-1 to TRBJ1-5; D unresolved. The ends were cut back, 4 bases at V and 7 bases at J, with 11 bases in the middle. This CDR3 region has 12 residues. Germline-derived CDR1 and CDR2 are SQVTM and ANQGSEA. In DNA, the CDR3 is TGCAGCGTTGGTAACGTTGGGCAGCCCCAGCATTTT. Residues: CSVGNVGQPQHF.